The T cell receptor beta chain under discussion was sequenced for a study of blood T cell repertoires in COVID-19. CDR3 length: 13 residues. Germline V gene lookup returns CDR1 SGHAT and CDR2 FQNNGV. J lost 9 bases, V lost 5 bases, and 8 bases had no gene match. The repertoire was sequenced with immunoSEQ multiplex PCR; TCRdb's copy has only in-frame clones and lacks some. The top ten clones hold 30% to 40% of a sample with tens of thousands of clones, 78% of them seen once. The material sequenced was peripheral blood. This sequence was found in a man older than 75 with acute or convalescent COVID-19. The chain has TRBV11-2 and TRBJ1-1, with TRBD1 matching over 8 bases. CDR3 sequence reads: CASSEGQGGKAFF. The CDR3 DNA is TGTGCCAGCAGCGAAGGACAGGGAGGAAAAGCTTTCTTT.